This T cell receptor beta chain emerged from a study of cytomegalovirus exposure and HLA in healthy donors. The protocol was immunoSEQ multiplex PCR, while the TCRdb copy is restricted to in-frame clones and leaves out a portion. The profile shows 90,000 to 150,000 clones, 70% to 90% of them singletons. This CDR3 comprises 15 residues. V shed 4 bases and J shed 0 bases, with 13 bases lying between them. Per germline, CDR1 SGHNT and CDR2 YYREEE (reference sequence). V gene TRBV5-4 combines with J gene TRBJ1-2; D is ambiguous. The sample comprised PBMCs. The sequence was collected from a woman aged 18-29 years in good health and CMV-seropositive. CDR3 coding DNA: TGTGCCAGCAGCCTGGGATACTTTGCTAACTATGGCTACACCTTC. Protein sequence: CASSLGYFANYGYTF.